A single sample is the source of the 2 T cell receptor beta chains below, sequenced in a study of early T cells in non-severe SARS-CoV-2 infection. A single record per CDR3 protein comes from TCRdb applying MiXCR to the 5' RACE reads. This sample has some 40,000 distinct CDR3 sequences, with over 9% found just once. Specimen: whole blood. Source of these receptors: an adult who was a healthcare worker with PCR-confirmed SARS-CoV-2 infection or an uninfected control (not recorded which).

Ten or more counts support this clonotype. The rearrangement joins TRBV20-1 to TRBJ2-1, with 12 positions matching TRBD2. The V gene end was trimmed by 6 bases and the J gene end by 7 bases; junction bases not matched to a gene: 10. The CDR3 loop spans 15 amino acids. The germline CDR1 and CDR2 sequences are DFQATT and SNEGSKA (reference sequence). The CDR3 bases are TGCAGTGCAACCCTAGCGGGGGGGCCAAGAAATGAGCAGTTCTTC. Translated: CSATLAGGPRNEQFF.

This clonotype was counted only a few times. CDR3 sequence: CASQTRGGYTF. The DNA of the CDR3 is TGTGCCAGCCAAACGAGGGGTGGCTACACCTTC. The gene calls are TRBV6-2 or TRBV6-3 and TRBJ1-2, with D tentatively TRBD1 (5 bases). The germline V gene encodes CDR1 MNHEY and CDR2 SVGEGT. This CDR3 has 11 amino acids. Trimming removed 8 bases at V and 7 bases at J, with 11 bases between.